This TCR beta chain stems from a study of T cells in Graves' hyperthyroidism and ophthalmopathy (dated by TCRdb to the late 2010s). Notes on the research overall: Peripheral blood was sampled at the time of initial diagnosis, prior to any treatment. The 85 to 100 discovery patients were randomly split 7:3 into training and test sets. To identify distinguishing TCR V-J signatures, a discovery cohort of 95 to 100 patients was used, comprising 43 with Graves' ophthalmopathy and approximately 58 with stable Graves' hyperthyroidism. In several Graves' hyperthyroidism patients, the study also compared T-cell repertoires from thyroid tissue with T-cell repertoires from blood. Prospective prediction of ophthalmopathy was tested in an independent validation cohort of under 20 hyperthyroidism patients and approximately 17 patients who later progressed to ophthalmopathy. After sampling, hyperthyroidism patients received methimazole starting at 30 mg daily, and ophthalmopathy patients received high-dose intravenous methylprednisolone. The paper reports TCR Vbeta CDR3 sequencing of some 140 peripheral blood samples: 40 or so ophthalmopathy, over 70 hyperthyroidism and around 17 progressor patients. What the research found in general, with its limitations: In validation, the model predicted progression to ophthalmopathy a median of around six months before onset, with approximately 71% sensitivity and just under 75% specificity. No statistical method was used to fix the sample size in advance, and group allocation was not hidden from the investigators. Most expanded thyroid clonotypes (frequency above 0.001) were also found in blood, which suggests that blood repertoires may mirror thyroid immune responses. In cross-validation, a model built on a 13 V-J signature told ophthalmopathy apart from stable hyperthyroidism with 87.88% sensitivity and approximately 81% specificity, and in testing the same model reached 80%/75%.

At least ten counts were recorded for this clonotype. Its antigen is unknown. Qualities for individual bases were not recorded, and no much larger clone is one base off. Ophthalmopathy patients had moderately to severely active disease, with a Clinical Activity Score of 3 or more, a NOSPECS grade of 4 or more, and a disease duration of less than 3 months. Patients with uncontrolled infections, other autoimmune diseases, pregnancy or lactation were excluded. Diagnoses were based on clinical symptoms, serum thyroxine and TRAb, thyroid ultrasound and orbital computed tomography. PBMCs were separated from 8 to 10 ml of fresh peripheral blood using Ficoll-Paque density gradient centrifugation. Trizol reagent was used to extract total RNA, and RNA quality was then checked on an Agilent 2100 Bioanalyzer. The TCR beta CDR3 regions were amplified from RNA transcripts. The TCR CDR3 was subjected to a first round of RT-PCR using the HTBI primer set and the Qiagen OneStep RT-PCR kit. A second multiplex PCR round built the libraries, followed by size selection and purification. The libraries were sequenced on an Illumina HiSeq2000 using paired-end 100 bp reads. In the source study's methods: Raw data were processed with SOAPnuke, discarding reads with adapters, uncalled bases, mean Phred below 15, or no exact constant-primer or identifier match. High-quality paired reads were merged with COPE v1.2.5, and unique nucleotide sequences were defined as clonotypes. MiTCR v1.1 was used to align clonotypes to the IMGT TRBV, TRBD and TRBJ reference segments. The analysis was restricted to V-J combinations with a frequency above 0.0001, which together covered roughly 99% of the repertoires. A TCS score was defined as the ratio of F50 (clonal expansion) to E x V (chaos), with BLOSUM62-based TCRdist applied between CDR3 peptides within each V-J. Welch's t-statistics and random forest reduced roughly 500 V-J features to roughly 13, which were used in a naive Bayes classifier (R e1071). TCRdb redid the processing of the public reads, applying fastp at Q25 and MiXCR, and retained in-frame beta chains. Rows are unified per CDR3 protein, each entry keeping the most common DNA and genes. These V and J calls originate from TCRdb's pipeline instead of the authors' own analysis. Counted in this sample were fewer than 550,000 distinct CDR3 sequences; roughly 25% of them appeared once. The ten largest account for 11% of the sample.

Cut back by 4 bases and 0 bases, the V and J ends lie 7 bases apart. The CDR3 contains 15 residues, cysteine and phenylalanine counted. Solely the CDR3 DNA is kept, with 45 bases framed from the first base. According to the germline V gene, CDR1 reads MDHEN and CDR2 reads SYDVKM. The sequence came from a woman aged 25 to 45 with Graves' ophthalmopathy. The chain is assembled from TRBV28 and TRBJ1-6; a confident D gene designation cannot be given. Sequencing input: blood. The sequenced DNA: TGTGCCAGCAGTTCACGACCCTCCTATAATTCACCCCTCCACTTT. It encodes CASSSRPSYNSPLHF.